One and the same sample provided the 29 T cell receptor beta chains below, sequenced in a study of OX40 agonist ivuxolimab in advanced cancers. Clones were read by immunoSEQ multiplex PCR, and TCRdb kept only the in-frame ones, dropping some. In the table there are 50,000 to 70,000 clones, around 84% of which are singletons. Sequenced material: CD4+ or CD8+ T cells sorted from blood, taken in a trial of the OX40 agonist ivuxolimab. These TCRs come from an adult with an advanced solid tumor such as melanoma, head and neck, liver or kidney cancer.

In this sample, this clone turned up a few times. The chain carries TRBV6-5 and TRBJ2-4; D is unclear. The V gene lost 0 bases and the J gene lost 0 bases, with 9 bases spanning the gap. Germline CDR1 reads MNHEY; CDR2 reads SVGAGI. This CDR3 contains 16 residues. CDR3 sequence reads: CASSYSERGAKNIQYF. As DNA, the CDR3 is TGTGCCAGCAGTTACTCCGAGAGAGGAGCCAAAAACATTCAGTACTTC.

This chain joins TRBV28 and TRBJ1-4, with TRBD1 matching over 7 bases. V was pared by 2 bases and J by 7 bases, with 7 bases of the junction left unmatched. Germline V lookup: CDR1 MDHEN, CDR2 SYDVKM. The CDR3 has 15 residues. The CDR3 nucleotides are TGTGCCAGCAGTTTAAGCAAGGGGGCGATTGAAAAACTGTTTTTT. It yields the protein CASSLSKGAIEKLFF. The full variable domain, completed using reference TRBV28 and TRBJ1-4, is DVKVTQSSRYLVKRTGEKVFLECVQDMDHENMFWYRQDPGLGLRLIYFSYDVKMKEKGDIPEGYSVSREKKERFSLILESASTNQTSMYLCASSLSKGAIEKLFFGSGTQLSVL.

In DNA form, the CDR3 reads TGTGCCAGCAGCCAAGATAGATCGTGGCTCCGGGACAGGGACACTGAAGCTTTCTTT. Its protein product is CASSQDRSWLRDRDTEAFF. The V and J genes are TRBV4-2 and TRBJ1-1; 9 bases map to TRBD1. The CDR3 is 19 residues long. The V gene's germline CDR1 is LGHNA and CDR2 YNFKEQ. V lost 0 bases to trimming and J lost 3 bases; unmatched junction nucleotides: 14.

The rearrangement uses TRBV6-1 and TRBJ2-5, with 9 bases aligning to TRBD1. The DNA end favors TRBJ2-7, so the J call may be wrong. Germline V gives CDR1 MNHNS, CDR2 SASEGT. This CDR3 has 15 residues. The CDR3 DNA is TGTGCCAGCAGGGAACCGGGACAGGGCATCGACGAGCAGTACTTC. It specifies CASREPGQGIDEQYF.

This clone was counted only a few times. The identical CDR3 is also encoded by other nucleotide sequences in the sample. The chain combines TRBV30 with TRBJ1-5, with D perhaps TRBD1 (5 bases). CDR3 size: 13 residues. Germline V gene data show CDR1 as GTSNPN and CDR2 as SVGIG (reference sequence). With 1 base removed from V and 5 bases from J, the gap between germline ends came to 9 bases. CDR3 DNA sequence: TGTGCCTGGAGTGGGGGAGGGGATCAGCCCCAGCATTTT. Translation: CAWSGGGDQPQHF.

The V call is TRBV6-6, the J call TRBJ1-2, with D hard to call. CDR3 length: 11 residues. V lost 6 bases and J lost 5, with 7 bases in between. The germline CDR1 and CDR2 sequences are MNHNY and SVGAGI (reference sequence). The CDR3 coding sequence is TGTGCCAGCAGGGTAGATTATGGCTACACCTTC. Its protein is CASRVDYGYTF.

The rearrangement links TRBV9 to TRBJ2-1; the D gene is possibly TRBD2 (5 bases). There are 13 residues in the CDR3. Germline V lookup: CDR1 SGDLS, CDR2 YYNGEE. V was cut by 2 bases and J by 8 bases, with 11 bases left in between. CDR3 coding DNA: TGTGCCAGCAGCGTTTTCCTGGGAGATGAGCAGTTCTTC. It codes for CASSVFLGDEQFF. The whole variable domain, remainder taken from reference TRBV9 and TRBJ2-1, is DSGVTQTPKHLITATGQRVTLRCSPRSGDLSVYWYQQSLDQGLQFLIQYYNGEERAKGNILERFSAQQFPDLHSELNLSSLELGDSALYFCASSVFLGDEQFFGPGTRLTVL.

The gene calls are TRBV30 and TRBJ1-5; 8 bases align to TRBD1. The J segment lost 4 bases and the V segment lost 5 bases, leaving 1 base of the junction unmatched. The V gene's germline CDR1 is GTSNPN and CDR2 SVGIG (reference sequence). The length of the CDR3 is 12 residues. The CDR3 region has the DNA TGTGCCTGGCGACAGGGGAATCAGCCCCAGCATTTT. It is translated as CAWRQGNQPQHF.

The chain employs TRBV19 and TRBJ2-2, with 8 bases identical to TRBD1. The CDR3 spans 16 residues. CDR1 and CDR2 from the germline V gene are LNHDA and SQIVND (reference sequence). V lost 4 bases to trimming and J lost 1 base; unmatched junction nucleotides: 5. The CDR3 loop reads CASSTLGTGNTGELFF. The CDR3 DNA sequence: TGTGCCAGTAGTACCCTCGGGACAGGGAACACCGGGGAGCTGTTTTTT.

The V call is TRBV2, the J call TRBJ1-5; maybe TRBD1 (5 bases). Germline-derived CDR1 and CDR2 are SNHLY and FYNNEI. V shed 6 bases and J shed 7 bases, with 19 bases lying between them. This CDR3 comprises 15 residues. CDR3 region: CASRGLGAPEQPQHF. The CDR3, as DNA: TGTGCCAGCAGGGGACTAGGGGCGCCGGAACAGCCCCAGCATTTT. The entire variable domain, with the rest obtained from reference TRBV2 and TRBJ1-5, is as follows: EPEVTQTPSHQVTQMGQEVILRCVPISNHLYFYWYRQILGQKVEFLVSFYNNEISEKSEIFDDQFSVERPDGSNFTLKIRSTKLEDSAMYFCASRGLGAPEQPQHFGDGTRLSIL.

This chain joins TRBV5-1 and TRBJ1-1; weak D call: TRBD1 (6 bases). From germline, CDR1 is SGHRS and CDR2 YFSETQ. The CDR3 is made up of 17 amino acids. Trimming took off 1 base at V and 4 bases at J, with 20 bases between the two ends. The CDR3 reads CASSLRGDDRFFTEAFF. Written as DNA, the CDR3 is TGCGCCAGCAGCTTGCGGGGGGACGACAGGTTCTTCACTGAAGCTTTCTTT.

V is TRBV11-2 and J is TRBJ1-1; D unresolved. This CDR3 spans 12 amino acids. Germline V gives CDR1 SGHAT, CDR2 FQNNGV. Trimming removed 5 bases at V and 4 bases at J, with 8 bases between. The CDR3 is CASSLARTEAFF. CDR3 nucleotide sequence: TGTGCCAGCAGCCTCGCCCGCACTGAAGCTTTCTTT. Looking up the rest from reference TRBV11-2 and TRBJ1-1 gives the full variable domain: EAGVAQSPRYKIIEKRQSVAFWCNPISGHATLYWYQQILGQGPKLLIQFQNNGVVDDSQLPKDRFSAERLKGVDSTLKIQPAKLEDSAVYLCASSLARTEAFFGQGTRLTVV.

The CDR3 sequence is CASSRGLREYGYTF. The CDR3 DNA is TGTGCCAGCAGCCGAGGGTTGAGGGAATATGGCTACACCTTC. V is TRBV7-9 and J is TRBJ1-2; D is undetermined. Trimming removed 5 bases from V and 5 bases from J, with 15 bases in between. Germline CDR1 and CDR2: SEHNR and FQNEAQ (reference sequence). The CDR3 is 14 amino acids.

This chain connects TRBV2 to TRBJ1-2, with unresolved D. Germline V CDR1 and CDR2: SNHLY, FYNNEI. The CDR3 length is 14 residues. V gave up 2 bases and J gave up 2 bases, with 9 bases separating them. DNA for the CDR3: TGTGCCAGCAGTGAATTCGCCGGAAACTATGGCTACACCTTC. Its translation: CASSEFAGNYGYTF.

As regards this clone: Within the sample, other DNA sequences also encode this same CDR3. The chain uses TRBV5-5 and TRBJ1-2; TRBD1 is a possible D gene (5 bases). The CDR3 is 13 amino acids. V was pared by 3 bases and J by 2 bases, with 8 bases between. CDR1 is SGHKS, CDR2 YYEKEE, per germline (reference sequence). CDR3 region: CASSWGRNYGYTF. The CDR3 DNA follows: TGTGCCAGCAGCTGGGGCAGAAACTATGGCTACACCTTC.

This chain links TRBV19 with TRBJ1-2; tentative D call: TRBD1 (5 bases). The CDR3 consists of 14 residues. Trimming shortened V by 7 bases and J by 4 bases, and 16 bases separated the two germline ends. Germline CDR1 and CDR2: LNHDA and SQIVND (reference sequence). The CDR3 DNA sequence: TGTGCCAGTATACGGACGGGGCGGACCTATGGCTACACCTTC. This codes for CASIRTGRTYGYTF.

In its sample, this clone ranks as medium-sized (0.01 to 0.1%). The V call is TRBV2, the J call TRBJ2-5; possible D gene TRBD2, 5 bases. CDR1 and CDR2 (germline): SNHLY, FYNNEI. This CDR3 region has 14 residues. Trimming shortened V by 7 bases and J by 2 bases, and 14 bases separated the two germline ends. The CDR3 here is CASNLQAGQETQYF. CDR3 DNA sequence: TGTGCCAGCAATCTTCAGGCGGGTCAAGAGACCCAGTACTTC.

This chain joins TRBV9 and TRBJ1-1; TRBD1 might be the D (6 bases). Germline CDR1 and CDR2: SGDLS and YYNGEE. The CDR3 totals 18 residues. V was trimmed by 4 bases and J by 0 bases, leaving 22 bases between them. The CDR3 is CASSPRLRTDFMNTEAFF. CDR3 bases: TGTGCCAGCAGCCCACGACTTAGGACAGATTTTATGAACACTGAAGCTTTCTTT.

With respect to this clone: One end of the junction fails to match germline, which may point to a read error. The V gene is TRBV7-7, the J gene TRBJ2-5, with D perhaps matching TRBD1 or TRBD2 (6 bases each). Germline CDR1 SSHAT, CDR2 FNYEAQ (reference sequence). This CDR3 has 16 residues. The CDR3 region is CASSPIRGVRQETQYF. CDR3 coding DNA: TGTGCTAGCAGCCCCATAAGGGGGGTAAGACAAGAGACCCAGTACTTC.

The chain combines TRBV6-1 with TRBJ1-2; D unclear. Looked up from germline, CDR1 is MNHNS and CDR2 is SASEGT. This CDR3 is built from 14 residues. V lost 2 bases and J lost 0, with 7 bases in between. For the CDR3, the DNA is TGTGCCAGCAGTGAAAAGAACGCTAACTATGGCTACACCTTC. It is translated as CASSEKNANYGYTF.

This rearrangement joins TRBV5-6 to TRBJ2-5; D gene unclear. Looked up from germline, CDR1 is SGHDT and CDR2 is YYEEEE. The CDR3 extends over 14 amino acids. V gave up 4 bases and J gave up 5 bases, with 15 bases separating them. The CDR3 sequence is CASSRRGNWETQYF. As DNA, the CDR3 is TGTGCCAGCAGCCGCCGAGGTAATTGGGAGACCCAGTACTTC.

The rearrangement joins TRBV28 to TRBJ1-6, with TRBD1 as a possible D gene (6 bases). V lost 6 bases and J 9 bases, leaving 9 bases between the germline ends. In germline, CDR1 is MDHEN, CDR2 SYDVKM. This CDR3 contains 12 residues. CDR3 bases: TGTGCCAGCAGCAGGGGATTTTCACCCCTCCACTTT. Amino acid sequence: CASSRGFSPLHF.

The chain is built from TRBV11-2 and TRBJ2-1, with D tentatively TRBD1 (6 bases). The germline CDR1 and CDR2 sequences are SGHAT and FQNNGV. The germline V and J ends were trimmed by 5 bases and 5 bases, with 25 bases remaining between them. The CDR3 covers 18 residues. The CDR3 DNA sequence: TGTGCCAGCAGCGGGTTGAGGGGGTCCCTCGGGATGGACAATGAGCAGTTCTTC. Translated: CASSGLRGSLGMDNEQFF. Filled out from reference TRBV11-2 and TRBJ2-1, the complete variable domain reads EAGVAQSPRYKIIEKRQSVAFWCNPISGHATLYWYQQILGQGPKLLIQFQNNGVVDDSQLPKDRFSAERLKGVDSTLKIQPAKLEDSAVYLCASSGLRGSLGMDNEQFFGPGTRLTVL.

This rearrangement joins TRBV5-1 to TRBJ1-6; no clear D gene. In germline, CDR1 is SGHRS, CDR2 YFSETQ. Trimming removed 5 bases at V and 5 bases at J, with 11 bases between. The CDR3 is 14 amino acids. Here the CDR3 DNA reads TGCGCCAGCAGGATAACAGATGATAATTCACCCCTCCACTTT. This gives the protein CASRITDDNSPLHF.

The gene calls are TRBV11-3 and TRBJ2-1, with 12 bases identical to TRBD2. V was pared by 5 bases and J by 6 bases, with 5 bases of the junction left unmatched. The CDR3 has 15 amino acids. The germline CDR1 and CDR2 sequences are SGHNT and YENEEA. CDR3 in amino acids: CASSPGLAGLNEQFF. CDR3 coding DNA: TGTGCCAGCAGCCCGGGACTAGCGGGCCTCAATGAGCAGTTCTTC.

This clone was seen only once. The chain uses TRBV19 and TRBJ2-2; 13 nucleotides line up with TRBD2. The CDR3 runs 15 residues. The germline V gene encodes CDR1 LNHDA and CDR2 SQIVND (reference sequence). Germline trimming cut 8 bases from V and 5 bases from J; bases unmatched to any gene: 5. As DNA, the CDR3 is TGTGCCAGTCTTTGGACTAGCGGGAGTACCGGGGAGCTGTTTTTT. Protein product: CASLWTSGSTGELFF. Full variable domain (rest looked up from reference TRBV19 and TRBJ2-2): DGGITQSPKYLFRKEGQNVTLSCEQNLNHDAMYWYRQDPGQGLRLIYYSQIVNDFQKGDIAEGYSVSREKKESFPLTVTSAQKNPTAFYLCASLWTSGSTGELFFGEGSRLTVL.

The count of this clone is one. This chain joins TRBV5-8 and TRBJ2-1, with 10 nucleotides matching TRBD2. The CDR3 is made up of 17 amino acids. Germline-derived CDR1 and CDR2 are SGHTS and YDEGEE. The V and J ends lost 0 bases and 0 bases, in that order; junction bases with no gene match: 3. DNA of the CDR3: TGTGCCAGCAGCTTGGGACTAGCGGGTTACTCCTACAATGAGCAGTTCTTC. Protein product: CASSLGLAGYSYNEQFF.

V and J are TRBV19 and TRBJ1-5; TRBD1 is a possible D gene (6 bases). This CDR3 is built from 15 residues. CDR1 is LNHDA, CDR2 SQIVND, per germline (reference sequence). V lost 5 bases and J lost 2, with 13 bases in between. The CDR3 DNA sequence: TGTGCCAGTAGTCAGGCGGCAGGGGGCAATCAGCCCCAGCATTTT. Its protein product is CASSQAAGGNQPQHF.

The rearrangement uses TRBV27 and TRBJ2-5, with 10 bases identical to TRBD2. This CDR3 has 18 residues. Germline CDR1 reads MNHEY; CDR2 reads SMNVEV (reference sequence). The ends lost 2 bases at V and 2 bases at J; junction bases unmatched: 11. CDR3 region: CASSLTRGGTSVQETQYF. As DNA, the CDR3 is TGTGCCAGCAGTTTAACACGGGGTGGGACTAGCGTGCAAGAGACCCAGTACTTC.